These T cell receptor beta chains were read from a single sample in a study of cytomegalovirus exposure and HLA in healthy donors. Libraries were prepared by immunoSEQ multiplex PCR; TCRdb keeps only in-frame clonotypes and omits some of them. Its table lists approximately 45,000 clones. The sample comprised PBMCs. The receptors shown here come from a woman in her 40s in good health and CMV-seronegative. Both conserved end residues are part of each CDR3. The D gene is left open where the match is weak. The size entry is marked missing in some rows and otherwise reads once, few, many or a size class.

v_gene	d_gene	abundance	j_gene	CDR3nt	CDR3aa
TRBV27	NA	NA	TRBJ1-1	TGTGCCAGCAGTCCTGACTTTAGGAGGCCGGCAGCTTTCTTT	CASSPDFRRPAAFF
TRBV28	TRBD1	NA	TRBJ1-2	TGTGCCAGCACCGAAGCAGCCAGGGGGGATGGCTACACCTTC	CASTEAARGDGYTF
TRBV29-1	NA	NA	TRBJ2-7	TGCAGCGTTGGGGACATGGTAGCCCGCGAGCAGTACTTC	CSVGDMVAREQYF
TRBV5-4	TRBD1	NA	TRBJ2-1	TGTGCCAGCAGCCCCGGGACAGGGGACGACAATGAGCAGTTCTTC	CASSPGTGDDNEQFF
TRBV5-1	TRBD2	NA	TRBJ2-3	TGCGCCAGCAGCTTGGCCGCTAGCGGGGGGGCAGCGGATACGCAGTATTTT	CASSLAASGGAADTQYF
TRBV4-1	NA	NA	TRBJ2-5	TGCGCCAGCAGCCAAGATTCGGACTATGATGGAGAGACCCAGTACTTC	CASSQDSDYDGETQYF
TRBV5-4	NA	NA	TRBJ1-2	TGTGCCAGCAGCTTGGAGGGAAGTAAGCCAGGGAGGGGCTACACCTTC	CASSLEGSKPGRGYTF
TRBV6-6	NA	NA	TRBJ2-5	TGTGCCAGCAGGACGACACTAGATGTAGAGACCCAGTACTTC	CASRTTLDVETQYF
TRBV5-6	TRBD1	NA	TRBJ1-1	TGTGCCAGCAGCCATGGACAGGTCACTGAAGCTTTCTTT	CASSHGQVTEAFF
TRBV5-1	NA	NA	TRBJ2-3	TGCGCCAGCCAAAGGGGGGGAAGCACAGATACGCAGTATTTT	CASQRGGSTDTQYF
TRBV27	NA	NA	TRBJ2-3	TGTGCCAGCAGTAGCAAGACAGGTACCTCCCGAGGTACGCAGTATTTT	CASSSKTGTSRGTQYF
TRBV19	TRBD1	NA	TRBJ1-4	TGTGCCAGTATGGGACAGAGAGGTGAAAAACTGTTTTTT	CASMGQRGEKLFF
TRBV19	TRBD1	NA	TRBJ1-6	TGTGCCAGTAGTACCCTGACAGGGCGGAATTCACCCCTCCACTTT	CASSTLTGRNSPLHF
TRBV5-1	NA	NA	TRBJ1-2	TGCGCCAGCTTCCCCTCACCGGGGGGGGCGGACGGCTACACCTTC	CASFPSPGGADGYTF
TRBV19	TRBD2	NA	TRBJ2-1	TGTGCCAGTAGGCAACCGGGACTAGCAGAACAAGAGCAGTTCTTC	CASRQPGLAEQEQFF
TRBV5-1	TRBD1	NA	TRBJ1-2	TGCGCCAGCAGCGCGTCGGACAGGGCCCGCTACACCTTC	CASSASDRARYTF
TRBV15	NA	NA	TRBJ2-4	TGTGCCACCAGCAGATACCGGGACACCGAAAACATTCAGTACTTC	CATSRYRDTENIQYF
TRBV4-3	NA	NA	TRBJ1-3	TGCGCCAGCAGCCAAGGGGTCCGGGGGGCTAGTGGAAACACCATATATTTT	CASSQGVRGASGNTIYF
TRBV29-1	NA	NA	TRBJ2-3	TGCAGCGTTGAAGATAATAATACGCAGTATTTT	CSVEDNNTQYF
TRBV27	NA	NA	TRBJ1-2	TGTGCCAGCAGTTCCGGGCAGGGGAACGGCTACACCTTC	CASSSGQGNGYTF
TRBV6-5	TRBD1	NA	TRBJ2-7	TGTGCCAGCAGTTCCCCCCGGGACCGAGGGGGCCACGAGCAGTACTTC	CASSSPRDRGGHEQYF
TRBV5-1	TRBD2	NA	TRBJ2-1	TGCGCCAGCAGCTTAGCGGGGAGCCCAGTTTACAATGAGCAGTTCTTC	CASSLAGSPVYNEQFF
TRBV9	NA	NA	TRBJ1-5	TGTGCCAGCAGCCGAGGGAGTGATCAGCCCCAGCATTTT	CASSRGSDQPQHF
TRBV6-5	NA	NA	TRBJ2-1	TGTGCCAGCAGCCCCGGGGGACCCTCCTACAATGAGCAGTTCTTC	CASSPGGPSYNEQFF
TRBV11-2	TRBD1	NA	TRBJ2-1	TGCGCTGAGGGGGCGCTTGATTACAATGAGCAGTTCTTC	CAEGALDYNEQFF
TRBV20-1	NA	NA	TRBJ2-1	TGCAGTGCAACCAGGTACAATGAGCAGTTCTTC	CSATRYNEQFF
TRBV20-1	TRBD1	NA	TRBJ2-7	TGCAGTGCAGGGGACAGGCGGCAGTACTTC	CSAGDRRQYF
TRBV10-3	TRBD1	medium-sized	TRBJ1-1	TGTGCCATCAGTGAAAGGACAGGCCGTGTGAACACTGAAGCTTTCTTT	CAISERTGRVNTEAFF
TRBV5-1	TRBD1	NA	TRBJ1-4	TGCGCCAGCAGCTTGAGGGGGCTTGAAAAACTGTTTTTT	CASSLRGLEKLFF
TRBV7-6	NA	NA	TRBJ1-5	TGTGCCAGCAGCTTAGCGGAGGCAGGCAATCAGCCCCAGCATTTT	CASSLAEAGNQPQHF
TRBV27	TRBD2	NA	TRBJ2-5	TGTGCCAGCAGTGCGTCTAGCGGGAGTAGTGGAGGAGAGACCCAGTACTTC	CASSASSGSSGGETQYF
TRBV11-3	TRBD2	NA	TRBJ2-3	TGTGCCAGCAGCTTAGTCCCCAGCGGGGGCACAGATACGCAGTATTTT	CASSLVPSGGTDTQYF
TRBV19	TRBD1	NA	TRBJ2-2	TGTGCCAGTTACTCGGGGACAGCCAACACCGGGGAGCTGTTTTTT	CASYSGTANTGELFF
TRBV28	NA	NA	TRBJ1-2	TGTGCCAGCAGTCGTGAGTTGGGAGTGGGCTATGGCTACACCTTC	CASSRELGVGYGYTF
TRBV2	NA	NA	TRBJ2-1	TGTGCCAGCAGTGAGCGGACAGGGAGGGATGAGCAGTTCTTC	CASSERTGRDEQFF
TRBV11-3	NA	NA	TRBJ2-2	TGTGCCAGCAGCGGCCGGGACTCCGCGAACACCGGGGAGCTGTTTTTT	CASSGRDSANTGELFF
TRBV6-5	NA	NA	TRBJ2-1	TGTGCCAGCAGTAGCGGATTCGACAATGAGCAGTTCTTC	CASSSGFDNEQFF
TRBV25-1	NA	NA	TRBJ2-6	TGTGCCAGCTATTCCTCTGGGGCCAACGTCCTGACTTTC	CASYSSGANVLTF
TRBV6-5	TRBD1	NA	TRBJ2-7	TGTGCCAGCAGTTACTCGGTGGACAGGGTGGGCTACGAGCAGTACTTC	CASSYSVDRVGYEQYF
TRBV11-1	NA	NA	TRBJ2-7	TGTGCCAGCAACACAGGGAGCGCCTACGAGCAGTACTTC	CASNTGSAYEQYF
TRBV7-2	TRBD2	NA	TRBJ2-7	TGTGCCAGCAGCCTAACTAGCGGAATAACATACGAGCAGTACTTC	CASSLTSGITYEQYF
TRBV27	NA	NA	TRBJ2-1	TGTGCCAGCAGTTTGTGGCTAGCGCCCTACAATGAGCAGTTCTTC	CASSLWLAPYNEQFF
TRBV4-3	NA	NA	TRBJ2-2	TGCGCCAGCCGCAGGGGATATGACACCGGGGAGCTGTTTTTT	CASRRGYDTGELFF
TRBV4-1	TRBD2	NA	TRBJ2-1	TGCGCCAGCAGCCACGGGGGGACTAGGTTAAGGGTGGGGCATGAGCAGTTCTTC	CASSHGGTRLRVGHEQFF
TRBV7-2	NA	NA	TRBJ2-5	TGTGCCAGCAGCTTAGCGTCCTGGCGGGGGCAACAAGAGACCCAGTACTTC	CASSLASWRGQQETQYF
TRBV20-1	NA	NA	TRBJ1-1	TGCAGTTTCGGGGGGAACACTGAAGCTTTCTTT	CSFGGNTEAFF
TRBV6-1	TRBD2	NA	TRBJ2-1	TGTGCCACCATACCCACTAGCGGGGCTAGCCGAGAGCAGTTCTTC	CATIPTSGASREQFF
TRBV30	NA	NA	TRBJ2-1	TGTGCCTGGAGGTCCCGTCAGGTACGAACGCCCGAGCAGTTCTTC	CAWRSRQVRTPEQFF
TRBV7-9	TRBD2	NA	TRBJ2-1	TGTGCCAGCAGCTTAGCGGGGGGAGGGAATGAGCAGTTCTTC	CASSLAGGGNEQFF
TRBV5-8	TRBD1	NA	TRBJ1-4	TGTGCCAGCAGCTATCGACAGGGGGCTGCAAAACTGTTTTTT	CASSYRQGAAKLFF
TRBV2	TRBD1	NA	TRBJ2-5	TGTGCCAGCAGTGTCCCGGGACAGGGTCAAGAGACCCAGTACTTC	CASSVPGQGQETQYF